This TCR beta chain was retrieved from a study of cytomegalovirus exposure and HLA in healthy donors. Comments on this clone: Its antigen is unidentified.

Study outcomes and limitations: Presence/absence analyses rested on an assumption that sequencing depth was roughly uniform across donors. Some TCR beta chains (roughly 160 of them) were listed as cytomegalovirus-associated.

This CDR3 is 10 amino acids long. Trimming shortened V by 5 bases and J by 5 bases, and 5 bases separated the two germline ends. Germline values: CDR1 DFQATT, CDR2 SNEGSKA (reference sequence). The PCR ran on 60 Vbeta and 13 Jbeta primers. The table came from immunoSEQ multiplex PCR; TCRdb's copy has only in-frame clones and leaves some out. Seen here are 130,000 or so clones, 75% to 80% observed once, and the top ten hold just under 6.5%. Material: PBMCs. This clonotype was sampled from a middle-aged woman in good health and CMV-seronegative. The chain links TRBV20-1 to TRBJ2-3, with D unclear. The CDR3 DNA is TGCAGTGCTGAACTAGATACGCAGTATTTT. It codes for CSAELDTQYF.